One and the same sample provided the 30 T cell receptor beta chains below, sequenced in a study of a mutant IDH1 vaccine in newly diagnosed glioma. The assay was immunoSEQ multiplex PCR, and TCRdb's table has in-frame clones only and misses some. The table records 75,000 to 80,000 clones, more than 80% of them present only once. Time point meaning: week 23, last vaccination. Doses consisted of 300 ug of mutant IDH1 20-mer peptide each, paired with topical imiquimod. These receptors are not linked to any known antigen. Here the sequenced sample was PBMCs, taken from a glioma patient whose treatment included an IDH1 peptide vaccine. These receptors were taken from a woman aged 45-65 years with glioma.

J is TRBJ2-6 and V is TRBV29-1; no reliable D call. The CDR3 is 14 amino acids. Germline V CDR1 and CDR2: SQVTM, ANQGSEA. The V end lost 2 bases, the J end lost 0 bases, and 5 bases lay between the germline ends. CDR3 sequence: CSVEKDSGANVLTF. CDR3 in DNA: TGCAGCGTTGAAAAGGACTCTGGGGCCAACGTCCTGACTTTC.

The V call is TRBV10-2, the J call TRBJ1-5; D remains ambiguous. Germline loops: CDR1 WSHSY, CDR2 SAAADI. This CDR3 comprises 15 residues. Trimming removed 7 bases at V and 2 bases at J, with 15 bases between. This chain's CDR3 is CASNPQSEGNQPQHF. CDR3 DNA: TGCGCCAGCAACCCCCAGTCCGAAGGCAATCAGCCCCAGCATTTT.

The genes are TRBV19 and TRBJ2-7; TRBD1 aligns across 11 bases. The CDR3 sequence is 16 residues long. Germline CDR1 LNHDA, CDR2 SQIVND (reference sequence). V gave up 7 bases and J gave up 2 bases; unmatched junction bases: 10. The CDR3 sequence: CASTTTPGQGAYEQYF. The DNA of the CDR3 is TGTGCCAGTACCACCACACCGGGACAGGGGGCCTACGAGCAGTACTTC.

This sequence joins TRBV6-1 and TRBJ1-1, with 9 nucleotides matching TRBD1. The CDR3 length is 15 residues. V lost 6 bases to trimming and J lost 1 base; unmatched junction nucleotides: 6. The germline V gene encodes CDR1 MNHNS and CDR2 SASEGT. The CDR3 sequence: CASSRTGVENTEAFF. DNA for the CDR3: TGTGCCAGCAGCCGGACAGGGGTGGAGAACACTGAAGCTTTCTTT.

The gene calls are TRBV6-6 and TRBJ2-5; a weak D match, TRBD2 (5 bases). V was shortened by 3 bases and J by 5 bases, with 19 bases between the two germline ends. CDR3 length: 16 residues. Germline-derived CDR1 and CDR2 are MNHNY and SVGAGI (reference sequence). The CDR3 reads CASSYLASRTGETQYF. CDR3 DNA sequence: TGTGCCAGCAGTTATTTGGCTAGCCGGACCGGGGAGACCCAGTACTTC.

V usage is TRBV2 and J usage is TRBJ2-1, with 8 positions matching TRBD1. The CDR3 runs to 12 residues. V was pared by 8 bases and J by 6 bases, with 3 bases of the junction left unmatched. Per germline, CDR1 SNHLY and CDR2 FYNNEI. Here the CDR3 reads CASSRGLNEQFF. The CDR3 bases are TGTGCCAGCTCCAGGGGGCTCAATGAGCAGTTCTTC. Filled out from reference TRBV2 and TRBJ2-1, the complete variable domain reads EPEVTQTPSHQVTQMGQEVILRCVPISNHLYFYWYRQILGQKVEFLVSFYNNEISEKSEIFDDQFSVERPDGSNFTLKIRSTKLEDSAMYFCASSRGLNEQFFGPGTRLTVL.

Concerning this clone itself: One end of the junction fails to match germline, which may point to a read error. This chain joins TRBV5-1 and TRBJ1-1; the match to TRBD1 covers 7 bases. The CDR3 runs to 15 residues. Germline V gene data show CDR1 as SGHRS and CDR2 as YFSETQ. CDR3 region: CASNLAATGYTEAFF. In DNA form, the CDR3 reads TGCGCCAGCAACTTGGCCGCGACAGGGTACACTGAAGCTTTCTTT. Full variable domain (missing parts from reference TRBV5-1 and TRBJ1-1): KAGVTQTPRYLIKTRGQQVTLSCSPISGHRSVSWYQQTPGQGLQFLFEYFSETQRNKGNFPGRFSGRQFSNSRSEMNVSTLELGDSALYLCASNLAATGYTEAFFGQGTRLTVV.

The rearrangement joins TRBV27 to TRBJ2-7; D possibly uses TRBD1 or TRBD2 (6 bases each). This CDR3 has 14 amino acids. The germline V gene encodes CDR1 MNHEY and CDR2 SMNVEV (reference sequence). The ends were cut back, 0 bases at V and 6 bases at J, with 12 bases in the middle. The CDR3 DNA reads as TGTGCCAGCAGTTTATCGACCCGGGGGCTCGAGCAGTACTTC. It specifies CASSLSTRGLEQYF.

This clone occurred a few times. The gene calls are TRBV5-6 and TRBJ1-5; D unresolved. This CDR3 has 12 residues. V lost 3 bases and J 3 bases, leaving 4 bases between the germline ends. Germline V CDR1 and CDR2: SGHDT, YYEEEE. CDR3 DNA sequence: TGTGCCAGCAGCTCCCTCAATCAGCCCCAGCATTTT. This translates into CASSSLNQPQHF.

The chain recombines TRBV5-1 with TRBJ1-6; D is possibly TRBD1 (6 bases). In germline, CDR1 is SGHRS, CDR2 YFSETQ. Trimming shortened V by 0 bases and J by 7 bases, and 11 bases separated the two germline ends. The CDR3 has 15 amino acids. The CDR3 protein is CASSLDRVDNSPLHF. For the CDR3, the DNA is TGCGCCAGCAGCTTGGACAGGGTAGACAATTCACCCCTCCACTTT.

The chain employs TRBV18 and TRBJ1-1; D not certain. The CDR3 is made up of 13 amino acids. V was trimmed by 3 bases and J by 1 base, leaving 6 bases between them. Germline loops: CDR1 KGHSH, CDR2 LQKENI. The CDR3 loop is CASSPNANTEAFF. DNA for the CDR3: TGTGCCAGCTCACCCAATGCGAACACTGAAGCTTTCTTT.

The J gene is TRBJ1-5, the V gene TRBV4-1; D gene ambiguous. This CDR3 has 14 amino acids. V lost 0 bases to trimming and J lost 0 bases, with 3 bases between them. Germline values: CDR1 MGHRA, CDR2 YSYEKL. CDR3 bases: TGCGCCAGCAGCCAAGAATATAGCAATCAGCCCCAGCATTTT. Translation gives CASSQEYSNQPQHF.

The V call is TRBV5-1, the J call TRBJ1-4; TRBD1 agrees at 8 bases. With 4 bases clipped from V and 7 bases from J, the junction kept 9 bases outside the gene matches. The CDR3 consists of 15 residues. Germline assignment: CDR1 SGHRS and CDR2 YFSETQ. The CDR3 protein is CASSKPGGRGEKLFF. CDR3 coding DNA: TGCGCCAGCAGCAAACCAGGGGGCAGGGGTGAAAAACTGTTTTTT.

The chain couples TRBV7-2 to TRBJ2-7; TRBD2 aligns across 9 bases. The V and J ends lost 5 bases and 0 bases, in that order; junction bases with no gene match: 5. The CDR3 contains 15 residues. Per germline, CDR1 SGHTA and CDR2 FQGNSA. CDR3 sequence reads: CASSAWTSVSYEQYF. The CDR3 DNA reads TGTGCCAGCAGCGCGTGGACTAGCGTCTCCTACGAGCAGTACTTC.

V and J are TRBV5-1 and TRBJ2-7; 8 bases are shared with TRBD1. The CDR3 extends over 14 amino acids. The ends lost 5 bases at V and 3 bases at J; junction bases unmatched: 7. The germline gives CDR1 SGHRS, CDR2 YFSETQ. CDR3 DNA sequence: TGCGCCAGCAGGCCTCGGACAGGGATCTACGAGCAGTACTTC. It specifies CASRPRTGIYEQYF.

This clone appeared a few times. V is TRBV5-4 and J is TRBJ1-6, with D uncertain. CDR1 SGHNT and CDR2 YYREEE come from the germline V gene (reference sequence). The germline V and J ends were trimmed by 4 bases and 7 bases, with 6 bases remaining between them. The CDR3 loop spans 12 amino acids. The CDR3 DNA sequence: TGTGCCAGCAGCCAGAGGAATTCACCCCTCCACTTT. Protein product: CASSQRNSPLHF.

The chain joins TRBV20-1 to TRBJ2-3; no definite D call. CDR3 length: 11 amino acids. Deletions cut 3 bases from V and 4 bases from J, with 5 bases between. Germline V gene data show CDR1 as DFQATT and CDR2 as SNEGSKA (reference sequence). In DNA, the CDR3 is TGCAGTGCTAGTGTCCCAGATACGCAGTATTTT. Its protein is CSASVPDTQYF.

V is TRBV27 and J is TRBJ2-2; D is tentatively TRBD1 or TRBD2 (6 bases each). The CDR3 consists of 17 residues. Trimming removed 6 bases from V and 2 bases from J, with 19 bases in between. Germline V CDR1 and CDR2: MNHEY, SMNVEV (reference sequence). As DNA, the CDR3 is TGTGCCAGCAGCTCACCTCGGGGGCTTCCAAACACCGGGGAGCTGTTTTTT. Residues: CASSSPRGLPNTGELFF.

V usage is TRBV28 and J usage is TRBJ2-5, with 9 bases fitting TRBD2. V shed 5 bases, J shed 1 base, and the junction held 2 bases outside the gene matches. CDR3 length: 14 amino acids. Germline loops: CDR1 MDHEN, CDR2 SYDVKM. This CDR3 is CASSAGGGQETQYF. Written as DNA, the CDR3 is TGTGCCAGCAGTGCGGGGGGGGGCCAAGAGACCCAGTACTTC.

The chain is built from TRBV14 and TRBJ2-5, with D possibly TRBD2 on 5 matching bases. The germline V and J ends were trimmed by 1 base and 5 bases, with 11 bases remaining between them. This CDR3 is 14 amino acids long. CDR1 and CDR2 (germline): SGHDN, FVKESK. This chain's CDR3 is CASSQGTRSETQYF. In DNA, the CDR3 is TGTGCCAGCAGCCAAGGCACTAGATCGGAGACCCAGTACTTC.

This clone has just one count. The chain carries TRBV30 and TRBJ2-3, with D perhaps matching TRBD2 (6 bases). Germline values: CDR1 GTSNPN, CDR2 SVGIG (reference sequence). This CDR3 region has 14 residues. Trimming stripped 1 base from V and 0 bases from J, with 8 bases between. The CDR3 protein is CAWSEGTSTDTQYF. CDR3 coding DNA: TGTGCCTGGAGTGAAGGGACTAGCACAGATACGCAGTATTTT.

The V gene is TRBV9, the J gene TRBJ2-3; 9 bases map to TRBD2. V shed 2 bases and J 2 bases; nucleotides not matched to a gene: 18. CDR3 length equals 20 residues. Germline loops: CDR1 SGDLS, CDR2 YYNGEE. DNA of the CDR3: TGTGCCAGCAGCGTTAGCTTGGAACTAGCGGGCCCTCACTTCACAGATACGCAGTATTTT. It encodes CASSVSLELAGPHFTDTQYF.

This clone was picked up a small number of times. The chain links TRBV9 to TRBJ2-1, with D maybe TRBD2 (6 bases). V dropped 0 bases and J dropped 0 bases, with 10 bases sitting between them. The CDR3 totals 16 residues. From germline, CDR1 is SGDLS and CDR2 YYNGEE. Here the CDR3 reads CASSVDEGGSYNEQFF. The CDR3 nucleotides are TGTGCCAGCAGCGTAGACGAGGGAGGCTCCTACAATGAGCAGTTCTTC.

The count of this clone is one. This sequence joins TRBV7-8 and TRBJ2-7, with D perhaps matching TRBD2 (6 bases). This CDR3 comprises 15 residues. Trimming stripped 5 bases from V and 5 bases from J, with 19 bases between. Germline lookup yields CDR1 SGHVS and CDR2 FQNEAQ. The CDR3 DNA reads TGTGCCAGCAGCCAAGGAGAAGGGCGGGGAAACGAGCAGTACTTC. It specifies CASSQGEGRGNEQYF. Complete variable domain (other parts from reference TRBV7-8 and TRBJ2-7): GAGVSQSPRYKVAKRGQDVALRCDPISGHVSLFWYQQALGQGPEFLTYFQNEAQLDKSGLPSDRFFAERPEGSVSTLKIQRTQQEDSAVYLCASSQGEGRGNEQYFGPGTRLTVT.

The chain has TRBV7-9 and TRBJ2-1; D is undetermined. V dropped 4 bases and J dropped 1 base, with 14 bases sitting between them. Per germline, CDR1 SEHNR and CDR2 FQNEAQ (reference sequence). The CDR3 runs to 16 residues. The CDR3 DNA reads as TGTGCCAGCAGCTCGACGGAGCAGGTTTCCTACAATGAGCAGTTCTTC. Its protein is CASSSTEQVSYNEQFF.

A word on this clone: A read error may produce the germline difference seen at one junction end. The chain recombines TRBV5-1 with TRBJ1-1; the D is unclear. The germline gives CDR1 SGHRS, CDR2 YFSETQ. The CDR3 loop spans 13 amino acids. Written as DNA, the CDR3 is TGCGCCAGCACCTTGACCGCGAACACTGAAGCTTTCTTT. Amino acid sequence: CASTLTANTEAFF.

The genes are TRBV7-9 and TRBJ2-3; D unclear. CDR1 is SEHNR and CDR2 is FQNEAQ in the germline V gene (reference sequence). V was pared by 1 base and J by 3 bases, with 2 bases between. The CDR3 is 12 residues long. The CDR3 is CASSLGTDTQYF. For the CDR3, the DNA is TGTGCCAGCAGCTTAGGAACAGATACGCAGTATTTT.

J is TRBJ2-5 and V is TRBV11-2; possibly TRBD1 or TRBD2 for D (6 bases each). CDR1 is SGHAT, CDR2 FQNNGV, per germline. Trimming left V 5 bases short and J 5 bases short, with 18 bases between. The CDR3 is 15 residues long. For the CDR3, the DNA is TGTGCCAGCAGCGGGGGGCTAGGTTCATTGGAGACCCAGTACTTC. This codes for CASSGGLGSLETQYF. Supplemented by reference TRBV11-2 and TRBJ2-5, the full variable domain reads EAGVAQSPRYKIIEKRQSVAFWCNPISGHATLYWYQQILGQGPKLLIQFQNNGVVDDSQLPKDRFSAERLKGVDSTLKIQPAKLEDSAVYLCASSGGLGSLETQYFGPGTRLLVL.

The V call is TRBV5-1, the J call TRBJ1-6; 7 bases align to TRBD1. Per the germline V gene, CDR1 is SGHRS and CDR2 is YFSETQ. The V and J ends lost 4 bases and 6 bases, in that order; junction bases with no gene match: 7. The CDR3 sequence is 15 residues long. The CDR3 reads CASSPQGGGNSPLHF. The CDR3 DNA sequence: TGCGCCAGCAGCCCTCAGGGGGGCGGTAATTCACCCCTCCACTTT. Together with reference TRBV5-1 and TRBJ1-6, the CDR3 gives the full variable domain: KAGVTQTPRYLIKTRGQQVTLSCSPISGHRSVSWYQQTPGQGLQFLFEYFSETQRNKGNFPGRFSGRQFSNSRSEMNVSTLELGDSALYLCASSPQGGGNSPLHFGNGTRLTVT.

The chain links TRBV10-3 to TRBJ2-7; TRBD1 agrees at 9 bases. V gave up 8 bases and J gave up 3 bases; unmatched junction bases: 5. Looked up from germline, CDR1 is ENHRY and CDR2 is SYGVKD. This CDR3 is built from 13 residues. CDR3 bases: TGTGCCATCGTTGCGGGACAGGGCTACGAGCAGTACTTC. Its translation: CAIVAGQGYEQYF.